One sample yielded the 30 T cell receptor beta chains listed below, sequenced in a study of HIV-infected patients and healthy controls. cDNA was made from approximately 0.55 ug RNA using alpha and beta constant primers. Separate chain-specific third strand synthesis with multiplexing indices produced the alpha and beta libraries. TCRdb analysed the 5' RACE reads with MiXCR anew, one entry per CDR3 protein. Of about 15,000 distinct CDR3 sequences in the sample, 6% to 9% were seen once. No cell fractionation was done, so the repertoire covers all unsorted peripheral blood T cells. The sample taken for sequencing was blood. These TCRs come from an adult in good health.

This clonotype was picked up many times. This sequence joins TRBV9 and TRBJ2-1; 10 bases line up with TRBD1. Germline-derived CDR1 and CDR2 are SGDLS and YYNGEE. This CDR3 has 16 residues. V lost 2 bases to trimming and J lost 7 bases; unmatched junction nucleotides: 9. CDR3 in DNA: TGTGCCAGCAGCGTGGTTCCGGGACAGGGGAAAAATGAGCAGTTCTTC. It is translated as CASSVVPGQGKNEQFF.

This clonotype has at least ten counts. The chain links TRBV5-1 to TRBJ2-2; D may correspond to TRBD1 or TRBD2 (6 bases each). Trimming pared 4 bases from V and 12 bases from J, leaving 16 bases between. This CDR3 is 13 amino acids long. The V gene's germline CDR1 is SGHRS and CDR2 YFSETQ. The CDR3 DNA is TGCGCCAGCAGCGGGAACAGGGAGGAGAAGCTGTTTTTT. The encoded protein is CASSGNREEKLFF.

This clonotype was detected ten times or more. V usage is TRBV27 and J usage is TRBJ1-1; tentatively, D is TRBD1 (6 bases). CDR3 length: 15 amino acids. The V gene lost 1 base and the J gene lost 1 base, with 10 bases spanning the gap. In germline, CDR1 is MNHEY, CDR2 SMNVEV (reference sequence). The CDR3 reads CASSLWGGANTEAFF. CDR3 nucleotides: TGTGCCAGCAGTTTATGGGGGGGGGCGAACACTGAAGCTTTCTTT.

V usage is TRBV19 and J usage is TRBJ2-3, with TRBD2 identical over 14 bases. V shed 8 bases, J shed 3 bases, and the junction held 1 base outside the gene matches. The CDR3 is 14 residues long. Germline V gene lookup returns CDR1 LNHDA and CDR2 SQIVND (reference sequence). Here the CDR3 DNA reads TGTGCCAGTGGGACTAGCGGGAGAACAGATACGCAGTATTTT. It yields the protein CASGTSGRTDTQYF.

This clonotype occurred many times. This sequence joins TRBV6-5 and TRBJ2-1; 9 bases align to TRBD1. Looked up from germline, CDR1 is MNHEY and CDR2 is SVGAGI. The CDR3 length is 14 residues. Trimming removed 6 bases from V and 2 bases from J; junction bases left unmatched: 2. This CDR3 is CASRDRGTYNEQFF. DNA for the CDR3: TGTGCCAGCAGGGACAGGGGCACCTACAATGAGCAGTTCTTC.

Judged by abundance, this clonotype is medium-sized. V usage is TRBV30 and J usage is TRBJ2-7; TRBD2 matches at 9 bases. The CDR3 contains 17 residues. Germline loops: CDR1 GTSNPN, CDR2 SVGIG (reference sequence). With 3 bases clipped from V and 2 bases from J, the junction kept 14 bases outside the gene matches. The chain's CDR3 is CAWSLASGMMYPYEQYF. The DNA of the CDR3 is TGTGCCTGGAGCTTGGCTAGCGGGATGATGTACCCCTACGAGCAGTACTTC.

By its share, this clonotype is medium-sized. The gene calls are TRBV5-1 and TRBJ2-3; TRBD2 is a possible D gene (7 bases). This CDR3 has 15 amino acids. CDR1 SGHRS and CDR2 YFSETQ come from the germline V gene. Trimming removed 1 base from V and 6 bases from J, with 15 bases in between. The chain's CDR3 is CASSLLRGGLDTQYF. CDR3 bases: TGCGCCAGCAGCTTGCTAAGGGGGGGCCTTGATACGCAGTATTTT.

The chain carries TRBV6-2 or TRBV6-3 and TRBJ2-5, with 7 bases fitting TRBD1. Germline-derived CDR1 and CDR2 are MNHEY and SVGEGT. V lost 2 bases, J lost 4 bases, and 10 bases stayed unmatched. The CDR3 totals 16 residues. The CDR3 DNA follows: TGTGCCAGCAGTTACGATCACGAGGGACAGAGAGAGACCCAGTACTTC. Its translation: CASSYDHEGQRETQYF.

This clonotype was picked up many times. The rearrangement uses TRBV7-9 and TRBJ2-3; D might be TRBD2 (6 bases). Germline CDR1 is SEHNR and CDR2 is FQNEAQ (reference sequence). Deletions cut 5 bases from V and 10 bases from J, with 16 bases between. The CDR3 spans 13 residues. In nucleotides, the CDR3 is TGTGCCAGCAGCCCCCGGGGGTACGGTGCGCAGTATTTT. Amino acid sequence: CASSPRGYGAQYF.

In its sample, this clonotype ranks as medium-sized. This chain connects TRBV9 to TRBJ2-7, with D possibly being TRBD1 (5 bases). Trimming removed 6 bases from V and 6 bases from J, with 16 bases in between. CDR3 length: 13 residues. The germline V gene encodes CDR1 SGDLS and CDR2 YYNGEE. The CDR3 spells CASTRPGLVEQYF. The CDR3 region has the DNA TGTGCCAGCACCCGGCCAGGGTTGGTCGAGCAGTACTTC. The entire variable domain, with the rest obtained from reference TRBV9 and TRBJ2-7, is as follows: DSGVTQTPKHLITATGQRVTLRCSPRSGDLSVYWYQQSLDQGLQFLIQYYNGEERAKGNILERFSAQQFPDLHSELNLSSLELGDSALYFCASTRPGLVEQYFGPGTRLTVT.

The chain carries TRBV29-1 and TRBJ1-2; D is undetermined. The V and J ends lost 5 bases and 7 bases respectively, with 20 bases between them. The CDR3 runs 14 residues. The germline V gene encodes CDR1 SQVTM and CDR2 ANQGSEA. CDR3 DNA sequence: TGCAGCGTTCACGTTCCACCGGATTTAGGTGGCTACACCTTC. Translated: CSVHVPPDLGGYTF.

Ten or more counts support this clonotype. The V call is TRBV12-3 or TRBV12-4, the J call TRBJ1-5, with a tentative D call TRBD1 (5 bases). The CDR3 loop spans 16 amino acids. V lost 1 base to trimming and J lost 2 bases, with 12 bases between them. The CDR3 region is CASSLGGSTGNQPQHF. CDR3 coding DNA: TGTGCCAGCAGTTTAGGGGGGAGTACTGGCAATCAGCCCCAGCATTTT.

This clonotype appeared many times. The V gene is TRBV2, the J gene TRBJ2-3; unclear D gene. In germline, CDR1 is SNHLY, CDR2 FYNNEI. CDR3 length equals 11 residues. Trimming removed 5 bases at V and 2 bases at J, with 2 bases between. The CDR3 DNA sequence: TGTGCCAGCAGTCACACAGATACGCAGTATTTT. Protein sequence: CASSHTDTQYF.

This clonotype was seen many times. V usage is TRBV5-1 and J usage is TRBJ1-1, with 7 nucleotides matching TRBD1. The CDR3 length is 14 residues. With 4 bases clipped from V and 4 bases from J, the junction kept 7 bases outside the gene matches. Germline V CDR1 and CDR2: SGHRS, YFSETQ. The CDR3 spells CASSRRDSGTEAFF. In nucleotides, the CDR3 is TGCGCCAGCAGCCGCCGGGACAGTGGCACTGAAGCTTTCTTT.

Remarks on this clonotype: An end of the junction does not agree with germline; a read error may underlie this. The chain links TRBV30 to TRBJ1-1; 8 nucleotides agree with TRBD1. The CDR3 covers 11 residues. In germline, CDR1 is GTSNPN, CDR2 SVGIG (reference sequence). The CDR3 bases are TGTGCCTGGAGGCCCGGGACAGGCCAGATTTTT. Translated: CAWRPGTGQIF.

In this sample, this clonotype is medium-sized. The chain is built from TRBV20-1 and TRBJ2-5; TRBD2 is a possible D gene (6 bases). The V and J ends lost 3 bases and 1 base respectively, with 12 bases between them. Per germline, CDR1 DFQATT and CDR2 SNEGSKA (reference sequence). The CDR3 totals 14 residues. CDR3 nucleotides: TGCAGTGCTAGGGGGGTAGCGGCCCAAGAGACCCAGTACTTC. Its translation is CSARGVAAQETQYF.

This clonotype is labeled medium-sized. The V call is TRBV5-1, the J call TRBJ2-5; D is ambiguous. V was cut by 2 bases and J by 3 bases, with 8 bases left in between. Germline CDR1 and CDR2: SGHRS and YFSETQ. The CDR3 contains 13 residues. The CDR3: CASSLGPEETQYF. The CDR3 nucleotides are TGCGCCAGCAGCTTAGGGCCGGAAGAGACCCAGTACTTC.

Ten or more counts support this clonotype. The rearrangement joins TRBV20-1 to TRBJ2-3, with TRBD2 matching over 9 bases. With 5 bases clipped from V and 6 bases from J, the junction kept 9 bases outside the gene matches. Germline lookup yields CDR1 DFQATT and CDR2 SNEGSKA (reference sequence). This CDR3 is 14 amino acids long. CDR3 in DNA: TGCAGTGCTCGTAGCGGGGGAGACCCGGATACGCAGTATTTT. This translates into CSARSGGDPDTQYF.

This clonotype was counted ten times or more. This chain joins TRBV4-3 and TRBJ2-1, with D perhaps TRBD1 or TRBD2 (6 bases each). V shed 3 bases and J shed 6 bases, with 15 bases lying between them. The CDR3 totals 15 residues. CDR1 LGHNA and CDR2 YSLEER come from the germline V gene. The CDR3 DNA reads as TGCGCCAGCAGCCACCGGGGGCTTGGGGGCAATGAGCAGTTCTTC. Its protein product is CASSHRGLGGNEQFF.

This clonotype occurred many times. The chain uses TRBV7-2 and TRBJ2-3, with 10 bases matching TRBD2. After removal of 4 bases from V and 1 base from J, the junction contained 5 bases not matched to a gene. Looked up from germline, CDR1 is SGHTA and CDR2 is FQGNSA. There are 16 residues in the CDR3. For the CDR3, the DNA is TGTGCCAGCAGCTCGATAGGACTAGCGGGCACAGATACGCAGTATTTT. It translates to CASSSIGLAGTDTQYF.

Details on this clonotype: A much larger clone sits a single nucleotide away, making a read error possible. V and J are TRBV20-1 and TRBJ1-3, with D perhaps matching TRBD1 (6 bases). This CDR3 contains 17 residues. The germline CDR1 and CDR2 sequences are DFQATT and SNEGSKA (reference sequence). V was clipped by 5 bases and J by 0 bases, with 20 bases between them. CDR3 amino acids: CSAPPGHGAPSGNTIYF. The CDR3 coding sequence is TGCAGTGCTCCCCCGGGACATGGGGCTCCCTCTGGAAACACCATATATTTT.

This clonotype occurred many times. This sequence joins TRBV5-5 and TRBJ1-2; D is unresolved. Germline V lookup: CDR1 SGHKS, CDR2 YYEKEE (reference sequence). This CDR3 spans 13 amino acids. V was pared by 2 bases and J by 7 bases, with 12 bases between. The CDR3 spells CASSFAGRSGYTF. The CDR3 DNA is TGTGCCAGCAGCTTCGCCGGGAGGTCTGGCTACACCTTC.

This clonotype has a count of ten or more. The chain combines TRBV14 with TRBJ1-1; D gene uncertain. Trimming shortened V by 1 base and J by 0 bases, and 9 bases separated the two germline ends. Germline V lookup: CDR1 SGHDN, CDR2 FVKESK. The length of the CDR3 is 15 residues. The CDR3 coding sequence is TGTGCCAGCAGCCAAGGTTGGACCGTGAACACTGAAGCTTTCTTT. Amino acids: CASSQGWTVNTEAFF.

This clonotype was counted at least ten times. The rearrangement links TRBV4-2 to TRBJ2-3; D gene ambiguous. The germline gives CDR1 LGHNA, CDR2 YNFKEQ. V shed 0 bases and J shed 3 bases, with 7 bases lying between them. This CDR3 has 14 residues. The CDR3 DNA follows: TGTGCCAGCAGCCAAGATCTCGGGACAGATACGCAGTATTTT. Protein product: CASSQDLGTDTQYF.

Notes on this clonotype: One end of the junction fails to match germline, which may point to a read error. The genes are TRBV12-3 or TRBV12-4 and TRBJ2-4, with D perhaps matching TRBD2 (6 bases). The CDR3 spans 14 residues. DNA of the CDR3: TGTGCCAGCGGTTTGCGGGGAGCCAAAAACATTCAGTACTTC. Amino acid sequence: CASGLRGAKNIQYF.

The chain has TRBV7-9 and TRBJ1-1, with D possibly TRBD1 on 6 matching bases. CDR1 is SEHNR, CDR2 FQNEAQ, per germline (reference sequence). The CDR3 has 13 amino acids. Trimming pared 9 bases from V and 3 bases from J, leaving 14 bases between. CDR3 nucleotides: TGTGCCAGTATGGGGGGCCCTTACACTGAAGCTTTCTTT. Amino acids: CASMGGPYTEAFF. The full variable domain, its missing parts supplied by reference TRBV7-9 and TRBJ1-1, is DTGVSQNPRHKITKRGQNVTFRCDPISEHNRLYWYRQTLGQGPEFLTYFQNEAQLEKSRLLSDRFSAERPKGSFSTLEIQRTEQGDSAMYLCASMGGPYTEAFFGQGTRLTVV.

This clonotype was picked up many times. The chain couples TRBV3-1 to TRBJ2-6; no reliable D call. The CDR3 covers 14 residues. Trimming stripped 5 bases from V and 0 bases from J, with 5 bases between. The V gene's germline CDR1 is LGHDT and CDR2 YNNKEL (reference sequence). CDR3: CASSSNSGANVLTF. As DNA, the CDR3 is TGTGCCAGCAGCTCTAACTCTGGGGCCAACGTCCTGACTTTC. Full variable domain (remainder filled in from reference TRBV3-1 and TRBJ2-6): DTAVSQTPKYLVTQMGNDKSIKCEQNLGHDTMYWYKQDSKKFLKIMFSYNNKELIINETVPNRFSPKSPDKAHLNLHINSLELGDSAVYFCASSSNSGANVLTFGAGSRLTVL.

This clonotype was seen repeatedly, ten times or more. The rearrangement joins TRBV2 to TRBJ2-1; D is ambiguous. Germline lookup yields CDR1 SNHLY and CDR2 FYNNEI. V lost 5 bases and J 15 bases, leaving 20 bases between the germline ends. This CDR3 contains 13 residues. The CDR3 DNA reads TGTGCCAGCAGTCCCTCCCCTGACCGTGTTTGGTTCTTC. Its protein is CASSPSPDRVWFF.

This clonotype has at least ten counts. This chain links TRBV7-9 with TRBJ2-3, with D possibly matching TRBD1 (6 bases). The CDR3 consists of 16 residues. Germline assignment: CDR1 SEHNR and CDR2 FQNEAQ (reference sequence). Trimming removed 3 bases at V and 5 bases at J, with 18 bases between. The CDR3 coding sequence is TGTGCCAGCAGCTTCGTGGCAGGGGCTTTGAGAGATACGCAGTATTTT. It encodes CASSFVAGALRDTQYF.

This clonotype qualifies as medium-sized. This rearrangement joins TRBV6-6 to TRBJ2-3; unclear D gene. This CDR3 has 12 residues. The V gene lost 7 bases and the J gene lost 0 bases, with 5 bases spanning the gap. Germline-derived CDR1 and CDR2 are MNHNY and SVGAGI (reference sequence). CDR3 nucleotides: TGTGCCAGCACCATTAGCACAGATACGCAGTATTTT. It yields the protein CASTISTDTQYF.